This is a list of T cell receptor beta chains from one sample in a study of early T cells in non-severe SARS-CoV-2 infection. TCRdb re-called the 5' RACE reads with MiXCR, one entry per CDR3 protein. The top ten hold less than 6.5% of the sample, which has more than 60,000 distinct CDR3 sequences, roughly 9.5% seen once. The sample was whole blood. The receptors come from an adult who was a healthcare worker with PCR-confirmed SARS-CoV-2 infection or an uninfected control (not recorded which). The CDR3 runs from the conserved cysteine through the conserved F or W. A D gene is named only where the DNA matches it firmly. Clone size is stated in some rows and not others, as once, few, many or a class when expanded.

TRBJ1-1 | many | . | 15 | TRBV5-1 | CASSPDAGAGTEAFF | TGCGCCAGCAGCCCGGATGCCGGGGCTGGTACTGAAGCTTTCTTT
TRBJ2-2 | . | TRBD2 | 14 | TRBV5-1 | CASSLGLAAGELFF | TGCGCCAGCAGCTTGGGACTAGCAGCCGGGGAGCTGTTTTTT
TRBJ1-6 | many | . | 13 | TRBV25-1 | CASSELSRSPLHF | TGTGCCAGCAGTGAATTGAGCAGGTCACCCCTCCACTTT
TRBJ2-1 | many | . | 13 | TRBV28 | CASSLGANNEQFF | TGTGCCAGCAGTTTAGGAGCCAACAATGAGCAGTTCTTC
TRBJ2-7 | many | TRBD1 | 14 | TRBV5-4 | CASSRTGLSNEQYF | TGTGCCAGCAGCCGGACAGGGCTCTCAAACGAGCAGTACTTC
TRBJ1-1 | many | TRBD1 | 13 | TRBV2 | CASSEVQGARAFF | TGTGCCAGCAGTGAAGTGCAGGGGGCTCGGGCTTTCTTT
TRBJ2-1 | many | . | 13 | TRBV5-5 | CASSLLFFDEQFF | TGTGCCAGCAGCTTACTTTTTTTCGATGAGCAGTTCTTC
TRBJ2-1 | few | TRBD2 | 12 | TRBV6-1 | CASTGTTNEQFF | TGTGCCAGCACCGGGACTACCAATGAGCAGTTCTTC
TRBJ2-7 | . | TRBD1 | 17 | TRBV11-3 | CASSLVDVGQGSNEQYF | TGTGCCAGCAGCTTAGTGGATGTAGGACAGGGGTCCAACGAGCAGTACTTC
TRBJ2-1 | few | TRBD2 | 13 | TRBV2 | CATERDRYNEQFF | TGTGCCACTGAGCGGGACCGGTACAATGAGCAGTTCTTC
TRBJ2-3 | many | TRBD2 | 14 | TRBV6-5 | CASSAGTNSGTQYF | TGTGCCAGCAGTGCAGGGACTAACAGTGGTACGCAGTATTTT
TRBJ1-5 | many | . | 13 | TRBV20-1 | CSARDGGAQPQHF | TGCAGTGCTAGAGATGGCGGGGCGCAGCCCCAGCATTTT
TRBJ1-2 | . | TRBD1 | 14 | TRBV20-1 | CSALRQGAGYGYTF | TGCAGTGCGCTTCGACAGGGGGCGGGCTATGGCTACACCTTC
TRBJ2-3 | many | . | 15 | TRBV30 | CAWSVLGARGDTQYF | TGTGCCTGGAGTGTGTTGGGGGCGCGGGGAGATACGCAGTATTTT
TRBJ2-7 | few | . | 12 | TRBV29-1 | CSARSGSGEQYF | TGCAGCGCCCGTTCGGGGTCGGGTGAGCAGTACTTC
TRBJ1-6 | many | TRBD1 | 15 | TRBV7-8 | CASSLQGQGNSPLHF | TGTGCCAGCAGCTTACAGGGACAGGGAAATTCACCCCTCCACTTT
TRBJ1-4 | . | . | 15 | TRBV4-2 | CASSPLPTADEKLFF | TGTGCCAGCAGCCCCCTGCCGACCGCGGATGAAAAACTGTTTTTT
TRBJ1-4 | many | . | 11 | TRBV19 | CASEQRKKLFF | TGTGCCTCTGAGCAAAGGAAAAAACTGTTTTTT
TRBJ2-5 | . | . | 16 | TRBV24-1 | CATSDDPPSRQETQYF | TGTGCCACCAGTGACGATCCGCCTAGCCGCCAAGAGACCCAGTACTTC
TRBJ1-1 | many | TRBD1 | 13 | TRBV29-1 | CSASTGGNTEAFF | TGCAGCGCTTCGACAGGGGGAAACACTGAAGCTTTCTTT